Each of the 25 T cell receptor beta chains below was sequenced from the same sample in a study of T cell responses to AZD1222 COVID-19 vaccine. Some clones are missing from TCRdb's copy, which holds only in-frame ones; the method was immunoSEQ multiplex PCR. The sample lists tens of thousands of clones, 75% to 85% occurring once. Sequenced material: peripheral blood, taken on day 0 of AZD1222 vaccination. The receptor set was obtained from an adult in good health.

The chain has TRBV20-1 and TRBJ2-2; no firm D call. Looked up from germline, CDR1 is DFQATT and CDR2 is SNEGSKA (reference sequence). This CDR3 is 11 amino acids long. V was clipped by 4 bases and J by 4 bases, with 4 bases between them. For the CDR3, the DNA is TGCAGTGCTAACCCCACCGGGGAGCTGTTTTTT. Translating it yields CSANPTGELFF.

The chain couples TRBV18 to TRBJ2-7; TRBD1 or TRBD2 may be the D gene (5 bases each). Germline V CDR1 and CDR2: KGHSH, LQKENI. This CDR3 has 14 residues. Trimming pared 3 bases from V and 5 bases from J, leaving 14 bases between. Here the CDR3 DNA reads TGTGCCAGCTCACCCCCTAGCCGAGGGGACGAGCAGTACTTC. This encodes CASSPPSRGDEQYF.

This clone was observed a single time. The chain uses TRBV10-3 and TRBJ1-5; D is perhaps TRBD1 (6 bases). V was trimmed by 2 bases and J by 1 base, leaving 12 bases between them. Germline CDR1 ENHRY, CDR2 SYGVKD. This CDR3 is built from 16 residues. The CDR3 DNA reads as TGTGCCATCAGTGAGAGGACAGACTTAAGCAATCAGCCCCAGCATTTT. It is translated as CAISERTDLSNQPQHF.

Here the CDR3 DNA reads TGTGCCAGCAGTCGAGGAGGATCCGGAAACACCATATATTTT. It translates to CASSRGGSGNTIYF. This chain joins TRBV6-5 and TRBJ1-3; no clear D. V gave up 5 bases and J gave up 4 bases, with 12 bases separating them. Germline values: CDR1 MNHEY, CDR2 SVGAGI. The CDR3 contains 14 residues.

This clone has a handful of counts. J is TRBJ2-7 and V is TRBV7-9, with 7 bases matching TRBD2. Germline CDR1 reads SEHNR; CDR2 reads FQNEAQ (reference sequence). V lost 2 bases to trimming and J lost 1 base; unmatched junction nucleotides: 5. CDR3 length equals 15 residues. The CDR3 DNA sequence: TGTGCCAGCAGCTTAATCGGTAGCGGGTCCTACGAGCAGTACTTC. This codes for CASSLIGSGSYEQYF.

This chain joins TRBV2 and TRBJ2-3; 7 bases align to TRBD1. The trim removed 4 bases at V and 4 bases at J, leaving 2 bases unmatched. Germline loops: CDR1 SNHLY, CDR2 FYNNEI. This CDR3 is 13 amino acids long. Written as DNA, the CDR3 is TGTGCCAGCAGTGTCGACAGGGCAGATACGCAGTATTTT. Translating gives CASSVDRADTQYF.

The chain joins TRBV5-8 to TRBJ2-7; D unresolved. Germline values: CDR1 SGHTS, CDR2 YDEGEE. The V and J ends lost 2 bases and 3 bases respectively, with 12 bases between them. The CDR3 consists of 14 residues. In DNA, the CDR3 is TGTGCCAGCAGCTTAGGACCCCTGAGCTACGAGCAGTACTTC. Protein product: CASSLGPLSYEQYF.

This clone was seen a few times. The V gene is TRBV27, the J gene TRBJ1-6, with a possible D match to TRBD1 (6 bases). Germline loops: CDR1 MNHEY, CDR2 SMNVEV (reference sequence). The CDR3 sequence is 16 residues long. V shed 4 bases and J shed 2 bases, with 12 bases lying between them. The CDR3 nucleotides are TGTGCCAGCAGTTCGATACAGGGACCCTATAATTCACCCCTCCACTTT. This sequence encodes CASSSIQGPYNSPLHF.

Only a few counts were recorded for this clone. The J gene is TRBJ2-3, the V gene TRBV11-2, with no clear D. V was trimmed by 5 bases and J by 2 bases, leaving 17 bases between them. In germline, CDR1 is SGHAT, CDR2 FQNNGV. This CDR3 is built from 16 residues. The CDR3 loop is CASSPERAQNTDTQYF. CDR3 nucleotides: TGTGCCAGCAGCCCAGAGAGAGCCCAGAACACAGATACGCAGTATTTT.

The J gene is TRBJ1-1, the V gene TRBV7-6; D possibly corresponds to TRBD1 (5 bases). Germline CDR1 reads SGHVS; CDR2 reads FNYEAQ. V lost 0 bases and J lost 6, with 20 bases in between. This CDR3 contains 17 residues. CDR3 loop: CASSLALRGRGTSEAFF. CDR3 bases: TGTGCCAGCAGCTTAGCGTTGCGGGGAAGGGGCACTTCTGAAGCTTTCTTT. Complete variable domain (other parts from reference TRBV7-6 and TRBJ1-1): GAGVSQSPRYKVTKRGQDVALRCDPISGHVSLYWYRQALGQGPEFLTYFNYEAQQDKSGLPNDRFSAERPEGSISTLTIQRTEQRDSAMYRCASSLALRGRGTSEAFFGQGTRLTVV.

This rearrangement joins TRBV3-1 (or the pseudogene TRBV3-2) to TRBJ2-1, with 9 bases identical to TRBD2. Germline V CDR1 and CDR2: LGHDT, YNNKEL (reference sequence). The CDR3 contains 16 residues. J gave up 6 bases and V 1 base, and 7 bases lay outside the gene matches. The CDR3 bases are TGTGCCAGCAGCCAAGTTGGGCTAGCGGGACTCAATGAGCAGTTCTTC. Translated: CASSQVGLAGLNEQFF.

The chain is built from TRBV10-3 and TRBJ2-2; 11 bases match TRBD2. The germline CDR1 and CDR2 sequences are ENHRY and SYGVKD. This CDR3 region has 16 residues. The V and J ends lost 6 bases and 1 base, in that order; junction bases with no gene match: 4. CDR3 in DNA: TGTGCCATCAGGGTCACTAGCGGGGGGAACACCGGGGAGCTGTTTTTT. Translation gives CAIRVTSGGNTGELFF.

The V and J genes are TRBV6-6 and TRBJ2-3, with D perhaps TRBD2 (6 bases). This CDR3 region has 14 residues. The V gene lost 7 bases and the J gene lost 3 bases, with 14 bases spanning the gap. Germline CDR1 and CDR2: MNHNY and SVGAGI (reference sequence). CDR3 in amino acids: CASTGGAQTDTQYF. As DNA, the CDR3 is TGTGCCAGCACCGGAGGGGCACAGACAGATACGCAGTATTTT.

This chain joins TRBV21-1 and TRBJ1-5; TRBD1 was called by the table and not checked on the DNA. TRBV21-1 is annotated as a pseudogene. There are 15 residues in the CDR3. This CDR3 is CASLLRDRGNQPQHF. The DNA of the CDR3 is TGTGCCAGCCTACTCCGGGACAGGGGCAATCAGCCCCAGCATTTT.

This clone was seen a single time. The rearrangement joins TRBV7-3 to TRBJ1-5, with D hard to call. CDR3 length equals 13 residues. Trimming took 2 bases from V and 3 from J, leaving 5 bases between them. CDR1 and CDR2 (germline): SGHTA, FQGTGA. The chain's CDR3 is CASSLSFNQPQHF. As DNA, the CDR3 is TGTGCCAGCAGCTTATCCTTCAATCAGCCCCAGCATTTT.

The chain has TRBV14 and TRBJ2-5, with D tentatively TRBD1 (6 bases). CDR3 length: 15 amino acids. Deletions cut 2 bases from V and 4 bases from J, with 14 bases between. Germline CDR1 and CDR2: SGHDN and FVKESK. The CDR3 bases are TGTGCCAGCAGCCAAACACAGGGTCCATTAGAGACCCAGTACTTC. Translation gives CASSQTQGPLETQYF.

V usage is TRBV5-1 and J usage is TRBJ2-3; the match to TRBD2 covers 7 bases. The length of the CDR3 is 15 residues. The germline CDR1 and CDR2 sequences are SGHRS and YFSETQ. The J segment lost 0 bases and the V segment lost 0 bases, leaving 1 base of the junction unmatched. The CDR3 region has the DNA TGCGCCAGCAGCTTGGGACTAGCTAGCACAGATACGCAGTATTTT. Its protein is CASSLGLASTDTQYF.

The chain has TRBV10-3 and TRBJ2-3; maybe TRBD2 (6 bases). CDR1 ENHRY and CDR2 SYGVKD come from the germline V gene. V was pared by 8 bases and J by 3 bases, with 12 bases between. The CDR3 has 13 residues. CDR3 bases: TGTGCCATCCGGGACGGGGGAACAGATACGCAGTATTTT. Protein sequence: CAIRDGGTDTQYF.

CDR3 region: CASSLTGDTQYF. In DNA form, the CDR3 reads TGTGCCAGCAGCTTAACTGGAGATACGCAGTATTTT. This rearrangement joins TRBV7-8 to TRBJ2-3, with D uncertain. CDR1 and CDR2 from the germline V gene are SGHVS and FQNEAQ. This CDR3 has 12 residues. V dropped 2 bases and J dropped 5 bases, with 5 bases sitting between them.

The CDR3 DNA sequence: TGTGCCAGCAGTTCCTACCCCGGGACATATGGCTACACCTTC. Its translation: CASSSYPGTYGYTF. The V gene is TRBV27, the J gene TRBJ1-2, with D perhaps matching TRBD1 (6 bases). The CDR3 consists of 14 residues. V lost 4 bases and J 5 bases, leaving 14 bases between the germline ends. Germline V lookup: CDR1 MNHEY, CDR2 SMNVEV (reference sequence).

A word on this clone: The same CDR3 also results from other DNA sequences found in this sample. CDR3 in DNA: TGTGCCAGCAGCTTAGCAGGGACGGGAAATTCACCCCTCCACTTT. Amino acids: CASSLAGTGNSPLHF. The chain combines TRBV7-9 with TRBJ1-6; D perhaps matches TRBD1 (5 bases). CDR3 size: 15 residues. Trimming took 0 bases from V and 7 from J, leaving 10 bases between them. Per the germline V gene, CDR1 is SEHNR and CDR2 is FQNEAQ (reference sequence). The whole variable domain, filled in from reference TRBV7-9 and TRBJ1-6, reads DTGVSQNPRHKITKRGQNVTFRCDPISEHNRLYWYRQTLGQGPEFLTYFQNEAQLEKSRLLSDRFSAERPKGSFSTLEIQRTEQGDSAMYLCASSLAGTGNSPLHFGNGTRLTVT.

The chain links TRBV28 to TRBJ1-1, with TRBD1 as a possible D gene (5 bases). This CDR3 is 14 amino acids long. Looked up from germline, CDR1 is MDHEN and CDR2 is SYDVKM. Trimming removed 5 bases from V and 0 bases from J, with 10 bases in between. In DNA, the CDR3 is TGTGCCAGCAGTCCCGGGACGGTGAACACTGAAGCTTTCTTT. This translates into CASSPGTVNTEAFF.

The chain is built from TRBV2 and TRBJ2-2; 7 nucleotides agree with TRBD1. V shed 4 bases and J 4 bases; nucleotides not matched to a gene: 3. Germline V CDR1 and CDR2: SNHLY, FYNNEI. CDR3 length: 14 amino acids. CDR3 residues: CASSANRGTGELFF. The CDR3 DNA sequence: TGTGCCAGCAGTGCAAACAGGGGCACCGGGGAGCTGTTTTTT.

With respect to this clone: Other nucleotide sequences in the sample specify the same CDR3. This sequence joins TRBV19 and TRBJ1-5; D remains unclear. Trimming cost V 3 bases and J 3 bases, with 9 bases left between them. The CDR3 covers 14 residues. Germline assignment: CDR1 LNHDA and CDR2 SQIVND (reference sequence). CDR3 sequence (DNA): TGTGCCAGTAGTATCACTGGGGACAATCAGCCCCAGCATTTT. This codes for CASSITGDNQPQHF.

This clone was seen a few times. CDR3 loop: CASSLPRQGSTDTQYF. The CDR3 DNA sequence: TGCGCCAGCAGCTTGCCTAGACAGGGTAGCACAGATACGCAGTATTTT. The chain joins TRBV5-1 to TRBJ2-3, with 7 bases that match TRBD1. Germline trimming cut 1 base from V and 0 bases from J; bases unmatched to any gene: 5. CDR1 SGHRS and CDR2 YFSETQ come from the germline V gene. CDR3 length: 16 amino acids.